A single sample is the source of the 27 T cell receptor beta chains below, sequenced in a study of blood T cell repertoires in COVID-19. Here immunoSEQ multiplex PCR was the method, and the copy in TCRdb shows in-frame clones only, minus some. The sample consists of tens of thousands of clones, 85% to 90% of them appearing once. Sequenced: peripheral blood. Receptor source: an older man with acute or convalescent COVID-19.

As DNA, the CDR3 is TGTGCCAGCAGCTTGGCGGCAGGTGCGGGCAGTGAAAAACTGTTTTTT. Translation: CASSLAAGAGSEKLFF. The chain combines TRBV5-4 with TRBJ1-4; D is uncertain. Germline CDR1 and CDR2: SGHNT and YYREEE (reference sequence). This CDR3 region has 16 residues. Trimming removed 0 bases at V and 7 bases at J, with 16 bases between.

As DNA, the CDR3 is TGTGCCAGTGTTGGGGTGAGACAGGGGAATGTGGCCCTCCACTTT. It encodes CASVGVRQGNVALHF. The chain links TRBV19 to TRBJ1-6; 8 bases align to TRBD1. Per germline, CDR1 LNHDA and CDR2 SQIVND (reference sequence). V lost 8 bases and J lost 14; bases outside the gene matches: 17. The CDR3 is 15 residues long.

This clone was observed once. The DNA of the CDR3 is TGTGCCAGCAGTCCACAGGGGAGCAATCAGCCCCAGCATTTT. This sequence encodes CASSPQGSNQPQHF. This chain links TRBV25-1 with TRBJ1-5; 7 bases are shared with TRBD1. CDR3 size: 14 residues. V gave up 5 bases and J gave up 1 base; unmatched junction bases: 2. Germline assignment: CDR1 MGHDK and CDR2 SYGVNS.

The chain joins TRBV28 to TRBJ2-3, with a possible D match to TRBD1 (5 bases). The V end lost 7 bases, the J end lost 0 bases, and 20 bases lay between the germline ends. Germline V lookup: CDR1 MDHEN, CDR2 SYDVKM. The CDR3 contains 17 residues. CDR3 sequence reads: CASTLIRTGPSTDTQYF. The CDR3 DNA is TGTGCCAGCACCCTTATACGAACAGGACCGAGCACAGATACGCAGTATTTT.

Written as DNA, the CDR3 is TGTGCCAGCAGTTACCCACAGGGAAGGAGTTTCACTGAAGCTTTCTTT. Amino acids: CASSYPQGRSFTEAFF. This sequence joins TRBV6-6 and TRBJ1-1; perhaps TRBD1 as D (6 bases). The germline CDR1 and CDR2 sequences are MNHNY and SVGAGI (reference sequence). The CDR3 runs to 16 residues. V lost 2 bases to trimming and J lost 4 bases, with 17 bases between them.

This clone has just a few counts. The chain joins TRBV19 to TRBJ1-4; D uncertain. CDR1 is LNHDA, CDR2 SQIVND, per germline (reference sequence). This CDR3 contains 16 residues. V was cut by 5 bases and J by 0 bases, with 13 bases left in between. CDR3 sequence reads: CASSPLVGSTNEKLFF. CDR3 sequence (DNA): TGTGCCAGTAGTCCTTTAGTCGGTTCAACTAATGAAAAACTGTTTTTT.

The chain uses TRBV5-8 and TRBJ2-3; 10 bases are shared with TRBD2. CDR3 length: 17 amino acids. The V gene end was trimmed by 4 bases and the J gene end by 2 bases; junction bases not matched to a gene: 10. Germline V gives CDR1 SGHTS, CDR2 YDEGEE. CDR3 sequence: CASSHARLAGFTDTQYF. Here the CDR3 DNA reads TGTGCCAGCAGCCATGCTCGACTAGCGGGTTTCACAGATACGCAGTATTTT.

This chain uses TRBV6-5 with TRBJ1-5; D ambiguous. This CDR3 contains 15 residues. V dropped 6 bases and J dropped 2 bases, with 14 bases sitting between them. In germline, CDR1 is MNHEY, CDR2 SVGAGI. CDR3: CASSGAGFGNQPQHF. CDR3 in DNA: TGTGCCAGCAGCGGTGCGGGGTTCGGCAATCAGCCCCAGCATTTT.

In its sample, this clone was seen once. The chain has TRBV6-5 and TRBJ1-5; 7 bases match TRBD1. Germline loops: CDR1 MNHEY, CDR2 SVGAGI. With V trimmed by 4 bases and J by 7 bases, 7 bases remained unmatched. The CDR3 length is 14 residues. The CDR3 DNA follows: TGTGCCAGCAGTTCGACAGGGTTGCAACAGCCCCAGCATTTT. Residues: CASSSTGLQQPQHF.

The V gene is TRBV5-1, the J gene TRBJ2-2, with no clear D. In germline, CDR1 is SGHRS, CDR2 YFSETQ. The CDR3 loop spans 15 amino acids. Trimming cost V 0 bases and J 2 bases, with 8 bases left between them. The CDR3 sequence is CASSLGLLNTGELFF. CDR3 in DNA: TGCGCCAGCAGCTTGGGACTGTTAAACACCGGGGAGCTGTTTTTT.

This chain uses TRBV18 with TRBJ2-7; 7 bases agree with TRBD1. The CDR3 is 15 amino acids. With V trimmed by 6 bases and J by 2 bases, 10 bases remained unmatched. Germline V CDR1 and CDR2: KGHSH, LQKENI. CDR3 bases: TGTGCCAGCTCGTACCCCTTAGGGGGCACCTACGAGCAGTACTTC. It is translated as CASSYPLGGTYEQYF.

CDR3 residues: CASRTATNEKLFF. CDR3 DNA: TGTGCCAGCAGGACAGCAACTAATGAAAAACTGTTTTTT. This chain connects TRBV2 to TRBJ1-4, with TRBD1 as a possible D gene (5 bases). V lost 6 bases, J lost 0 bases, and 5 bases lay in between. There are 13 residues in the CDR3. Germline lookup yields CDR1 SNHLY and CDR2 FYNNEI.

The chain is built from TRBV10-3 and TRBJ1-4, with 7 bases lining up with TRBD1. The V gene end was trimmed by 6 bases and the J gene end by 7 bases; junction bases not matched to a gene: 8. Germline CDR1 is ENHRY and CDR2 is SYGVKD. This CDR3 contains 14 residues. The CDR3, as DNA: TGTGCCATCAGACCGGGGACAGAAGTTGAAAAACTGTTTTTT. It is translated as CAIRPGTEVEKLFF.

The chain uses TRBV6-5 and TRBJ1-5; TRBD1 agrees at 8 bases. Germline CDR1 MNHEY, CDR2 SVGAGI. The ends lost 5 bases at V and 2 bases at J; junction bases unmatched: 5. There are 15 residues in the CDR3. The CDR3 protein is CASSPGQGGNQPQHF. The CDR3 DNA is TGTGCCAGCAGTCCTGGACAGGGCGGCAATCAGCCCCAGCATTTT.

The CDR3 reads CASSPPGQGGTEAFF. CDR3 bases: TGTGCCAGTAGTCCCCCGGGACAGGGGGGCACTGAAGCTTTCTTT. The chain uses TRBV19 and TRBJ1-1; 11 bases line up with TRBD1. Per germline, CDR1 LNHDA and CDR2 SQIVND (reference sequence). Germline trimming cut 5 bases from V and 4 bases from J; bases unmatched to any gene: 6. The CDR3 totals 15 residues.

This clone is deemed medium-sized. This chain connects TRBV5-4 to TRBJ2-5, with D maybe TRBD1 (5 bases). V was trimmed by 0 bases and J by 7 bases, leaving 7 bases between them. This CDR3 has 12 amino acids. Germline V gene lookup returns CDR1 SGHNT and CDR2 YYREEE (reference sequence). CDR3 region: CASSLGGGTQYF. CDR3 DNA sequence: TGTGCCAGCAGCTTGGGGGGCGGGACCCAGTACTTC.

The chain links TRBV5-4 to TRBJ2-1; tentatively, D is TRBD2 (6 bases). The CDR3 extends over 14 amino acids. Germline loops: CDR1 SGHNT, CDR2 YYREEE (reference sequence). Trimming removed 4 bases from V and 6 bases from J, with 14 bases in between. This CDR3 reads CASSTGLASNEQFF. Here the CDR3 DNA reads TGTGCCAGCAGCACGGGACTGGCAAGCAATGAGCAGTTCTTC. Looking up the rest from reference TRBV5-4 and TRBJ2-1 gives the full variable domain: ETGVTQSPTHLIKTRGQQVTLRCSSQSGHNTVSWYQQALGQGPQFIFQYYREEENGRGNFPPRFSGLQFPNYSSELNVNALELDDSALYLCASSTGLASNEQFFGPGTRLTVL.

This clone was detected only once. The chain uses TRBV30 and TRBJ2-7, with a possible D match to TRBD2 (6 bases). With 1 base removed from V and 4 bases from J, the gap between germline ends came to 26 bases. CDR1 GTSNPN and CDR2 SVGIG come from the germline V gene (reference sequence). There are 18 residues in the CDR3. The CDR3 coding sequence is TGTGCCTGGAGTGATACCGGGGGAACGGTGGGAGCTAGGTACGAGCAGTACTTC. It is translated as CAWSDTGGTVGARYEQYF.

This chain links TRBV4-1 with TRBJ1-5; 7 bases map to TRBD1. The CDR3 is 16 residues long. J lost 6 bases, V lost 1 base, and 9 bases had no gene match. Germline lookup yields CDR1 MGHRA and CDR2 YSYEKL. The CDR3 region has the DNA TGCGCCAGCAGCCAAGTGGGGGGCAGGGGGACTCAGCCCCAGCATTTT. It translates to CASSQVGGRGTQPQHF.

This chain uses TRBV7-8 with TRBJ1-6; D is possibly TRBD1 (5 bases). The germline V gene encodes CDR1 SGHVS and CDR2 FQNEAQ. This CDR3 has 14 amino acids. Trimming took off 6 bases at V and 7 bases at J, with 13 bases between the two ends. The CDR3 region has the DNA TGTGCCAGCAGTTGGGGGGGAATGAATTCACCCCTCCACTTT. Translating it yields CASSWGGMNSPLHF.

The V gene is TRBV7-2, the J gene TRBJ1-5; D is ambiguous. The V and J ends lost 0 bases and 4 bases respectively, with 10 bases between them. CDR3 length: 15 residues. The germline CDR1 and CDR2 sequences are SGHTA and FQGNSA. The CDR3 sequence is CASSLAPVNNQPQHF. In DNA form, the CDR3 reads TGTGCCAGCAGCTTAGCACCAGTGAATAATCAGCCCCAGCATTTT. Based on the CDR3 plus reference TRBV7-2 and TRBJ1-5, the full variable domain is GAGVSQSPSNKVTEKGKDVELRCDPISGHTALYWYRQSLGQGLEFLIYFQGNSAPDKSGLPSDRFSAERTGGSVSTLTIQRTQQEDSAVYLCASSLAPVNNQPQHFGDGTRLSIL.

V gene TRBV5-1 combines with J gene TRBJ2-7; 11 positions agree with TRBD2. After removal of 4 bases from V and 5 bases from J, the junction contained 11 bases not matched to a gene. The CDR3 loop spans 16 amino acids. The V gene's germline CDR1 is SGHRS and CDR2 YFSETQ. The CDR3 region is CASSGLSGRAVDEQYF. Here the CDR3 DNA reads TGCGCCAGCAGCGGCCTTAGCGGGAGGGCCGTGGACGAGCAGTACTTC.

A few counts support this clone. CDR3 sequence (DNA): TGTGCTAGTGGAGGGACTAGCGGGACCGAGCAGTACTTC. Amino acids: CASGGTSGTEQYF. The chain links TRBV12-5 to TRBJ2-7; 13 bases fit TRBD2. Germline V gene data show CDR1 as LGHNT and CDR2 as FRNRAP. Germline trimming cut 6 bases from V and 6 bases from J; bases unmatched to any gene: 2. CDR3 length: 13 amino acids.

The chain is built from TRBV7-8 and TRBJ2-2; 8 nucleotides agree with TRBD1. The CDR3 is 19 residues long. The germline V gene has CDR1 SGHVS and CDR2 FQNEAQ. The junction had 20 bases not matched to a gene; V was cut back by 5 bases and J by 6 bases. In DNA, the CDR3 is TGTGCCAGCAGCCGGTTCATTGGGGAAGGACAGGGAACCCCCGGGGAGCTGTTTTTT. It yields the protein CASSRFIGEGQGTPGELFF.

This chain links TRBV7-2 with TRBJ1-5; 9 positions agree with TRBD1. Per the germline V gene, CDR1 is SGHTA and CDR2 is FQGNSA. Trimming at V came to 1 base and at J to 2 bases, leaving 3 bases not matched to a gene. The CDR3 length is 16 residues. CDR3 DNA: TGTGCCAGCAGCTTAGTGACAGGGGGAGGCAATCAGCCCCAGCATTTT. It specifies CASSLVTGGGNQPQHF. Variable domain in full (rest from reference TRBV7-2 and TRBJ1-5): GAGVSQSPSNKVTEKGKDVELRCDPISGHTALYWYRQSLGQGLEFLIYFQGNSAPDKSGLPSDRFSAERTGGSVSTLTIQRTQQEDSAVYLCASSLVTGGGNQPQHFGDGTRLSIL.

The chain is built from TRBV7-2 and TRBJ2-5; D call uncertain. V dropped 3 bases and J dropped 1 base, with 12 bases sitting between them. Germline lookup yields CDR1 SGHTA and CDR2 FQGNSA. The CDR3 has 15 amino acids. The CDR3 here is CASSLRPLSQETQYF. CDR3 sequence (DNA): TGTGCCAGCAGCTTGAGGCCACTCAGCCAAGAGACCCAGTACTTC. The full variable domain, completed using reference TRBV7-2 and TRBJ2-5, is GAGVSQSPSNKVTEKGKDVELRCDPISGHTALYWYRQSLGQGLEFLIYFQGNSAPDKSGLPSDRFSAERTGGSVSTLTIQRTQQEDSAVYLCASSLRPLSQETQYFGPGTRLLVL.

The V call is TRBV12-5, the J call TRBJ2-1; 11 positions agree with TRBD2. Germline trimming cut 7 bases from V and 7 bases from J; bases unmatched to any gene: 9. In germline, CDR1 is LGHNT, CDR2 FRNRAP. The CDR3 totals 15 residues. The CDR3 nucleotides are TGTGCTAGTGCTCCGGGACTAGCGGCGGGGAATGAGCAGTTCTTC. Amino acid sequence: CASAPGLAAGNEQFF.